This TCR beta chain originates from a study of blood T cell repertoires in COVID-19. CDR3 length equals 14 residues. Germline V gives CDR1 PRHDT, CDR2 FYEKMQ (reference sequence). Trimming at V came to 5 bases and at J to 12 bases, leaving 14 bases not matched to a gene. The authors' processing: From reference gene primer amplification, estimates of nucleated cell counts were derived. Assay used: immunoSEQ multiplex PCR; TCRdb lists only in-frame clones, some missing. The V and J calls and clone size were taken over from that table, and D and trimming were inferred from the DNA. The data hold about 170,000 clones, with 90% to 95% observed a single time.

The chain couples TRBV13 to TRBJ1-2; TRBD1 matches at 8 bases. The sequenced sample was peripheral blood. This receptor was identified in a man in his fifties or sixties with acute or convalescent COVID-19. The CDR3, as DNA: TGTGCCAGCAGCCCTGGACAGGGAGAGTTTCGCGACACCTTC. It translates to CASSPGQGEFRDTF.